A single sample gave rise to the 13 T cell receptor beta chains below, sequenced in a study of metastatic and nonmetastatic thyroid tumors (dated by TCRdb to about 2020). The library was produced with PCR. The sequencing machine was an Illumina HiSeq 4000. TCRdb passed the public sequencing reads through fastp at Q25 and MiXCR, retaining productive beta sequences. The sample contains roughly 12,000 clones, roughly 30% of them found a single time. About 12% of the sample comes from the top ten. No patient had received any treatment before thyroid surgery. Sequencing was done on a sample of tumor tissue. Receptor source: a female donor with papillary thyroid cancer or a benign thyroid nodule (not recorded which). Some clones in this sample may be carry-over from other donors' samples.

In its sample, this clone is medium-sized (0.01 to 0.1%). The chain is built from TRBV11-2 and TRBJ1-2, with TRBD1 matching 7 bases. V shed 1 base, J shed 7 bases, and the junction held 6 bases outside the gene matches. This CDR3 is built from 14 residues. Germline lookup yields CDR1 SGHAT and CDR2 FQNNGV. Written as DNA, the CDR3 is TGTGCCAGCAGCTTAGGACAGGGCCAGTTTGGCTACACCTTC. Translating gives CASSLGQGQFGYTF.

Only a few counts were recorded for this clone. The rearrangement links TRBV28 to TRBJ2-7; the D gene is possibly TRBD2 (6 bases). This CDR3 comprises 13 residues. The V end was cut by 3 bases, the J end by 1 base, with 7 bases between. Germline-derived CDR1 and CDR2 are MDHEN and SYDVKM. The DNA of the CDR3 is TGTGCCAGCAGTTTTGGAGGGTCCTACGAGCAGTACTTC. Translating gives CASSFGGSYEQYF.

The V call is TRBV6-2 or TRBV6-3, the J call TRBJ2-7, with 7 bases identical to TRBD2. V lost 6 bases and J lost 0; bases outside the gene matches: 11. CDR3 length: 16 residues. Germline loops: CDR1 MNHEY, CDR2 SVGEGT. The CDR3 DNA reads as TGTGCCAGCAGCAATTCCGTACTAGCGCGCTCCTACGAGCAGTACTTC. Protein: CASSNSVLARSYEQYF.

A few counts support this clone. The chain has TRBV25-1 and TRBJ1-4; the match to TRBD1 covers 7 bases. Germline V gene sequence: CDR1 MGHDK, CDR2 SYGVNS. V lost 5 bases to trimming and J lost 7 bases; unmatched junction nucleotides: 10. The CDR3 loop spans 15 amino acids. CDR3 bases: TGTGCCAGCAGTCAAGGGGGCTCCGTTGGTGAAAAACTGTTTTTT. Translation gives CASSQGGSVGEKLFF.

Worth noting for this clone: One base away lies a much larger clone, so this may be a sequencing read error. CDR3 sequence: CSVPGQGAYGQYF. The CDR3 DNA reads as TGCAGCGTTCCGGGACAGGGGGCCTACGGGCAGTACTTC. This chain connects TRBV29-1 to TRBJ2-7, with 12 bases that match TRBD1. Germline CDR1 is SQVTM and CDR2 is ANQGSEA. The CDR3 runs 13 residues.

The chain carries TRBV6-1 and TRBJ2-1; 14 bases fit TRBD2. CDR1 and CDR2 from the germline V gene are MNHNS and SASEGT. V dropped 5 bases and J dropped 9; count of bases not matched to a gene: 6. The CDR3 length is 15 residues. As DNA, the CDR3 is TGTGCCAGCAGTCTGGGACTAGCGGGAGTCCGTGAGCAGTTCTTC. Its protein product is CASSLGLAGVREQFF.

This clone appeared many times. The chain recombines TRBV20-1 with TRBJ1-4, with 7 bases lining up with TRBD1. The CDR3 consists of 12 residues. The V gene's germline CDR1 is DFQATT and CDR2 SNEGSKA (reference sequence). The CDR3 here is CSARGTNEKLFF. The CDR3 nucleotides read TGCAGCGCCAGGGGGACTAATGAAAAACTGTTTTTT.

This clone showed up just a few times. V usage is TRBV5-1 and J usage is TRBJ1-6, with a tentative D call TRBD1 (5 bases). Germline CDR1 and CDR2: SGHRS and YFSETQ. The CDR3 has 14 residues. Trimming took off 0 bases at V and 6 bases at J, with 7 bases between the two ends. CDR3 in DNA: TGCGCCAGCAGCTTGGTGGGACCTAATTCACCCCTCCACTTT. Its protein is CASSLVGPNSPLHF.

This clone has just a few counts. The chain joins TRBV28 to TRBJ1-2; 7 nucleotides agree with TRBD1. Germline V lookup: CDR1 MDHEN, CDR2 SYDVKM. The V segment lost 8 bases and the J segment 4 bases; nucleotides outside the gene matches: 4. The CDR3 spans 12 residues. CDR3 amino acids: CASEGGLYGYTF. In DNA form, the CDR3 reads TGTGCCAGCGAAGGGGGCCTCTATGGCTACACCTTC.

DNA for the CDR3: TGTGCCAGCAGTTTATTGGGAGGGGCCACTGAAGCTTTCTTT. It translates to CASSLLGGATEAFF. The chain uses TRBV12-3 or TRBV12-4 and TRBJ1-1, with a possible D match to TRBD1 (5 bases). The CDR3 runs 14 residues. Trimming cost V 2 bases and J 4 bases, with 11 bases left between them.

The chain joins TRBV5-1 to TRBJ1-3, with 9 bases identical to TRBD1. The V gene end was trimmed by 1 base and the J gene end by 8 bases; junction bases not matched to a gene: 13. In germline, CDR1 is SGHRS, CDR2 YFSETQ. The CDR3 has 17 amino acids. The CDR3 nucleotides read TGCGCCAGCAGCTTGTATAGTCCGAGGGACAGGGTTCACACCATATATTTT. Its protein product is CASSLYSPRDRVHTIYF.

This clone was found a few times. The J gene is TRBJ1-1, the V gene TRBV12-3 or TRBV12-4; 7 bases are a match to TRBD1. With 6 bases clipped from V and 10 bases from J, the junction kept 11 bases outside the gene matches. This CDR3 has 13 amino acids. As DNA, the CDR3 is TGTGCCAGCAGCCTCAGGGGGGGTTCTGGAGCTTTCTTT. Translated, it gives CASSLRGGSGAFF.

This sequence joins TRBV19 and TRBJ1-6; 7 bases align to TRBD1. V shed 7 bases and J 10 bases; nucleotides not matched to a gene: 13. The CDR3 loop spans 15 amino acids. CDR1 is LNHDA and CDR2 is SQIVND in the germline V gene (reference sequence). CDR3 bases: TGTGCCAGTACCCCAGACAGGGCAGGGCTGTCACCCCTCCACTTT. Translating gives CASTPDRAGLSPLHF.